This T cell receptor beta chain was captured in a study of ipilimumab plus nivolumab after autologous stem cell transplantation. Whole-study context: Patients received a median of roughly five ipilimumab and about 8 nivolumab doses.

V lost 4 bases and J lost 0; bases outside the gene matches: 6. The CDR3 has 16 residues. Germline-derived CDR1 and CDR2 are LGHNA and YNFKEQ. Produced via immunoSEQ multiplex PCR; TCRdb's table is partial and in-frame only. The sample records about 15,000 clones, about 77% being singletons. The clonotype comes from a male donor with diffuse large B-cell lymphoma. The sample in question was PBMCs, obtained in a trial of ipilimumab plus nivolumab as post-transplant consolidation. The chain couples TRBV4-2 to TRBJ2-3; TRBD2 matches at 8 bases. CDR3 protein: CASSRAGGRSTDTQYF. The CDR3 DNA reads as TGTGCCAGCAGCCGCGCGGGGGGACGGAGCACAGATACGCAGTATTTT.